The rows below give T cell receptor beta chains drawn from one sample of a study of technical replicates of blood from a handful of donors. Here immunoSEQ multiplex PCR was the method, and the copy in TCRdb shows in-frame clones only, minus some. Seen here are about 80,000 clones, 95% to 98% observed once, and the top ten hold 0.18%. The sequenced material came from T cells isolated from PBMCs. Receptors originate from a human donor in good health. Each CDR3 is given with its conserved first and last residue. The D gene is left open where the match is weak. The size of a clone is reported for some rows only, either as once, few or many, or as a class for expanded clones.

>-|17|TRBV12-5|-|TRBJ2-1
TGTGCTAGTGGTTTCTCCCTCCCCGGACGGGGCTACAATGAGCAGTTCTTC
CASGFSLPGRGYNEQFF
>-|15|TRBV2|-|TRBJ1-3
TGTGCCAGCAGTGACTCGTCAGGGTTCGGAAACACCATATATTTT
CASSDSSGFGNTIYF
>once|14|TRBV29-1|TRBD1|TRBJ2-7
TGCAGCGTTGACCCGGGACAGGGGGCCGACGAGCAGTACTTC
CSVDPGQGADEQYF
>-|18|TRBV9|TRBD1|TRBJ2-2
TGTGCCAGCAGCGCAAGAGTTGGGACAGGGGGGAACACCGGGGAGCTGTTTTTT
CASSARVGTGGNTGELFF
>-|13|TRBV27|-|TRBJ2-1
TGTGCCAGCAGTTTAGATTCGGGTCATGAGCAGTTCTTC
CASSLDSGHEQFF
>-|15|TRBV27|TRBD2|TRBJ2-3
TGTGCCAGCCTCGGGACTAGCGAAAGCACAGATACGCAGTATTTT
CASLGTSESTDTQYF
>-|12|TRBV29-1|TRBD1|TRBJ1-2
TGCAGCGTTAAACAGGGGAACTATGGCTACACCTTC
CSVKQGNYGYTF
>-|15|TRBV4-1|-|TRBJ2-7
TGCGCCAGCAGCCAGGCCTGGAGGGAGGTAAGCGAGCAGTACTTC
CASSQAWREVSEQYF
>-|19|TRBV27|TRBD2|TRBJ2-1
TGTGCCAGCAGTTTATCGATCCCCACGGCACTAGCGGGGAGGAATGAGCAGTTCTTC
CASSLSIPTALAGRNEQFF
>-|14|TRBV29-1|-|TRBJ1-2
TGCAGCGTGGTGGGGGGAGACACTAACTATGGCTACACCTTC
CSVVGGDTNYGYTF
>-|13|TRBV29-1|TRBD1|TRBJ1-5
TGCAGCGTTGACTCAGGGGGCGGGCAGCCCCAGCATTTT
CSVDSGGGQPQHF
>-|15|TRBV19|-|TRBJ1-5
TGTGCCAGTAGTAGACAGTCCTTGAGCAATCAGCCCCAGCATTTT
CASSRQSLSNQPQHF
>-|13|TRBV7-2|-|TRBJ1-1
TGTGCCAGCAGCTTTACAGGTTACACTGAAGCTTTCTTT
CASSFTGYTEAFF
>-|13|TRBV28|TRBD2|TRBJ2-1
TGTGCCAGCATCCTGAGCGGGAGCAATGAGCAGTTCTTC
CASILSGSNEQFF
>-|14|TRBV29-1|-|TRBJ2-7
TGCAGCGTCCAACCCCGGGGTGGAGAGGGCGAGCAGTACTTC
CSVQPRGGEGEQYF
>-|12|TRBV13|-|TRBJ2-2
TGTGCCAGCAGCTTTGGCTTCGGGGAGCTGTTTTTT
CASSFGFGELFF
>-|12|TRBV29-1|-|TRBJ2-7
TGCAGCGTGATCAGGGAAGCCTACGAGCAGTACTTC
CSVIREAYEQYF
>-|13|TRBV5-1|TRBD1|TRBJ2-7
TGCGCCAGCAGAAGCACCACAGGGGGCGAGCAGTACTTC
CASRSTTGGEQYF
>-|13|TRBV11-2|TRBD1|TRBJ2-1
TGTGCCAGCCGCAAGACAGGGAACAATGAGCAGTTCTTC
CASRKTGNNEQFF
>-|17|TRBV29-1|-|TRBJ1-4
TGCAGCGGGAAGGATCTCCTCGACTGCGCAACTAATGAAAAACTGTTTTTT
CSGKDLLDCATNEKLFF
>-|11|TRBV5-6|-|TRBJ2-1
TGTGCCAGCCTTAGAGAGGGTGAGCAGTTCTTC
CASLREGEQFF
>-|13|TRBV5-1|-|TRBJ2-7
TGCGCCAGCAGCCGGGACAACTCCTACGAGCAGTACTTC
CASSRDNSYEQYF